This T cell receptor beta chain was obtained from a study of blood T cell repertoires in COVID-19. The protocol was immunoSEQ multiplex PCR, while the TCRdb copy is restricted to in-frame clones and leaves out a portion. The sample yields approximately 500,000 clones, 80% to 90% seen once. Sequenced material: peripheral blood. This clonotype originated in a young man with COVID-19, enrolled during active disease.

CDR3 residues: CAWAGTANSPLHF. In nucleotides, the CDR3 is TGTGCCTGGGCCGGGACAGCCAATTCACCCCTCCACTTT. The rearrangement uses TRBV30 and TRBJ1-6; 7 nucleotides align to TRBD1. Trimming at V came to 5 bases and at J to 7 bases, leaving 5 bases not matched to a gene. Germline V CDR1 and CDR2: GTSNPN, SVGIG (reference sequence). The CDR3 extends over 13 amino acids.